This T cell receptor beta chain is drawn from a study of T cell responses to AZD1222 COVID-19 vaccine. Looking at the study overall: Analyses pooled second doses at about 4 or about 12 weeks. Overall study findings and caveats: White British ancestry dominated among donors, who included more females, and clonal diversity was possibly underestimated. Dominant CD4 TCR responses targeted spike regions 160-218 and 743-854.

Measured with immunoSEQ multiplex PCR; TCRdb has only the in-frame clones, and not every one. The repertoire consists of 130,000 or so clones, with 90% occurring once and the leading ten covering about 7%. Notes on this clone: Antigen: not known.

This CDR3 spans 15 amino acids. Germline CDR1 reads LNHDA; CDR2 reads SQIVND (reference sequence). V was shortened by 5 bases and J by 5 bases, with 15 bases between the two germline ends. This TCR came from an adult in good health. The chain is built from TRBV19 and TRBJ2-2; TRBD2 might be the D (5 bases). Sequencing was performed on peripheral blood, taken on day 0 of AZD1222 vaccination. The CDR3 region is CASSGTGFGTGELFF. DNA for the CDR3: TGTGCCAGTAGTGGAACGGGGTTTGGAACCGGGGAGCTGTTTTTT. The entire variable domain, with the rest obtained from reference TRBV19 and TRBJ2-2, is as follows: DGGITQSPKYLFRKEGQNVTLSCEQNLNHDAMYWYRQDPGQGLRLIYYSQIVNDFQKGDIAEGYSVSREKKESFPLTVTSAQKNPTAFYLCASSGTGFGTGELFFGEGSRLTVL.